These T cell receptor beta chains were read from a single sample in a study of blood T cell repertoires in COVID-19. Using immunoSEQ multiplex PCR, the repertoire was profiled, and TCRdb retains in-frame clones only, with some absent. The top ten clones hold 4.4% of a sample with about 170,000 clones, 75% to 90% of them seen once. Sequencing was carried out using PBMCs or T cells enriched from blood (not recorded which). The receptors here all came from a woman aged 45-65 years who had recovered from COVID-19. The conserved cysteine and the conserved F or W are not part of the CDR3 here. D genes are given only for firm matches.

D: -
V: TRBV19
J: TRBJ2-2
CDR3: ASSIALNTGELF

D: TRBD1
V: TRBV7-9
J: TRBJ1-1
CDR3: ASKRQGGGTEAF

D: -
V: TRBV19
J: TRBJ1-5
CDR3: ASSIPGPQH

D: TRBD2
V: TRBV5-1
J: TRBJ2-5
CDR3: ASSPTSLTSGGYQETQY

D: -
V: TRBV7-2
J: TRBJ1-5
CDR3: ASSLGAGWDQPQH

D: TRBD1
V: TRBV27
J: TRBJ2-2
CDR3: ASRPDRGRNTGELF

D: TRBD1
V: TRBV28
J: TRBJ1-5
CDR3: ASSPGQGNQPQH

D: -
V: TRBV7-9
J: TRBJ2-5
CDR3: ASSPVGPRVRKETQY

D: -
V: TRBV20-1
J: TRBJ1-1
CDR3: SARGRGHKL

D: -
V: TRBV7-2
J: TRBJ2-1
CDR3: ASSLSPTGEPYNEQF

D: -
V: TRBV24-1
J: TRBJ1-2
CDR3: ATSDSGTTNYGYT

D: -
V: TRBV4-2
J: TRBJ1-2
CDR3: ASSQDLGGINYGYT

D: -
V: TRBV4-3
J: TRBJ2-3
CDR3: ASSQGNGETDTQY

D: TRBD1
V: TRBV3-1/TRBV3-2
J: TRBJ2-5
CDR3: ASSQDDPGQGLGQETQY

D: -
V: TRBV7-2
J: TRBJ1-5
CDR3: ASSQPPGSQH

D: TRBD1
V: TRBV19
J: TRBJ2-3
CDR3: ASTNTRGLGDTQY

D: -
V: TRBV25-1
J: TRBJ2-1
CDR3: ASSRTVLQF

D: TRBD1
V: TRBV5-6
J: TRBJ1-2
CDR3: ASSRTGNYGYT

D: TRBD1
V: TRBV6-5
J: TRBJ1-3
CDR3: ASSQGAGGNTIY

D: TRBD1
V: TRBV20-1
J: TRBJ1-2
CDR3: SASGQGAGNYGYT

D: -
V: TRBV4-2
J: TRBJ2-5
CDR3: ASSQGGPLQTQY

D: TRBD1
V: TRBV6-1
J: TRBJ1-2
CDR3: ASSEVPQGAQGYT

D: TRBD1
V: TRBV11-3
J: TRBJ2-1
CDR3: ASSYGTGALSSYNEQF

D: TRBD2
V: TRBV28
J: TRBJ2-1
CDR3: ASSLWSSGGADEQF

D: -
V: TRBV4-1
J: TRBJ1-3
CDR3: ASSQEEGFSGNTIY

D: -
V: TRBV18
J: TRBJ1-1
CDR3: ASSPPDSEAF

D: -
V: TRBV7-8
J: TRBJ2-5
CDR3: ASTPASTFPLGTQY

D: TRBD1
V: TRBV4-1
J: TRBJ2-6
CDR3: ASSQGQGTFSGANVLT

D: -
V: TRBV24-1
J: TRBJ2-5
CDR3: ATSEDTWGTQY

D: -
V: TRBV7-9
J: TRBJ1-2
CDR3: ASSFPGHQNYGYT

D: -
V: TRBV7-2
J: TRBJ1-5
CDR3: ASNFIGDGNQPQH

D: TRBD1
V: TRBV14
J: TRBJ1-6
CDR3: ASSPGGRSSYNSPLH

D: TRBD1
V: TRBV28
J: TRBJ1-1
CDR3: ASSSPGTANTEAF

D: TRBD1
V: TRBV2
J: TRBJ2-3
CDR3: ASMGQGAHTDTQY

D: -
V: TRBV29-1
J: TRBJ1-1
CDR3: SVITGLTEAF

D: TRBD2
V: TRBV2
J: TRBJ2-1
CDR3: ASRGLAGENEQF

D: -
V: TRBV5-1
J: TRBJ1-6
CDR3: ASSLGHTDSPLH

D: TRBD2
V: TRBV30
J: TRBJ2-1
CDR3: AWSSRRTSGAYNEQF

D: -
V: TRBV4-1
J: TRBJ1-6
CDR3: ASSQTRGESPLH

D: -
V: TRBV5-8
J: TRBJ2-2
CDR3: ASSLGQVSGELF

D: TRBD1
V: TRBV11-2
J: TRBJ1-4
CDR3: ASSTGQGDEKLF

D: TRBD2
V: TRBV6-2/TRBV6-3
J: TRBJ2-1
CDR3: ASSPPPGGGPYNEQF

D: -
V: TRBV2
J: TRBJ1-1
CDR3: ASSEGRMNTEAF